This is a list of T cell receptor beta chains from one sample in a study of shared clonotypes between healthy human individuals. Profiled with immunoSEQ multiplex PCR; TCRdb holds only in-frame clones, not every one. The sample records some 2,100,000 clones, about 92% being singletons. Input material: naive CD8+ T cells from PBMCs. The receptors stem from a man younger than 35 in good health. Some clones in this sample may be carry-over from other donors' samples. CDR3s include the opening cysteine and the closing phenylalanine or tryptophan. Fields, in order: CDR3 protein, CDR3 DNA, J gene, D gene, V gene, clone size. A D gene is named only where the DNA matches it firmly. Expanded clones are given a class, and other clones once, few, many or no size at all.

cdr3_aa: CSVEDSASGRLPNEQFF
cdr3_nt: TGCAGCGTTGAAGATTCGGCTAGCGGGAGGTTACCCAATGAGCAGTTCTTC
j_call: TRBJ2-1
d_call: TRBD2
v_call: TRBV29-1
clone_size: NA

cdr3_aa: CASSPTAGGTGELFF
cdr3_nt: TGTGCCAGCAGCCCGACGGCGGGAGGCACCGGGGAGCTGTTTTTT
j_call: TRBJ2-2
d_call: TRBD2
v_call: TRBV13
clone_size: NA

cdr3_aa: CASTPGLAGGAKQFF
cdr3_nt: TGTGCCAGCACCCCCGGACTAGCGGGAGGCGCCAAGCAGTTCTTC
j_call: TRBJ2-1
d_call: TRBD2
v_call: TRBV6-1
clone_size: NA

cdr3_aa: CASSFTQGGSGELFF
cdr3_nt: TGTGCCAGCAGCTTCACCCAGGGGGGATCCGGGGAGCTGTTTTTT
j_call: TRBJ2-2
d_call: NA
v_call: TRBV7-9
clone_size: few

cdr3_aa: CASSGTGFGTEAFF
cdr3_nt: TGTGCCAGTAGCGGGACAGGGTTCGGAACTGAAGCTTTCTTT
j_call: TRBJ1-1
d_call: TRBD1
v_call: TRBV19
clone_size: NA

cdr3_aa: CASSFSGANVLTF
cdr3_nt: TGTGCCAGCAGCTTCTCTGGGGCCAACGTCCTGACTTTC
j_call: TRBJ2-6
d_call: NA
v_call: TRBV7-6
clone_size: once

cdr3_aa: CASIDRVYSNQPQHF
cdr3_nt: TGTGCCAGTATCGACCGGGTTTATAGCAATCAGCCCCAGCATTTT
j_call: TRBJ1-5
d_call: NA
v_call: TRBV19
clone_size: NA

cdr3_aa: CARGRGRGETQYF
cdr3_nt: TGTGCCAGGGGCCGCGGGAGGGGAGAGACCCAGTACTTC
j_call: TRBJ2-5
d_call: TRBD2
v_call: TRBV7-2
clone_size: once

cdr3_aa: CASSPSDSSSNQPQHF
cdr3_nt: TGTGCCAGCAGCCCCTCGGACAGTTCCAGCAATCAGCCCCAGCATTTT
j_call: TRBJ1-5
d_call: NA
v_call: TRBV4-2
clone_size: NA

cdr3_aa: CASSRSRSYEQYF
cdr3_nt: TGTGCCAGCAGTCGGAGTCGCTCCTACGAGCAGTACTTC
j_call: TRBJ2-7
d_call: NA
v_call: TRBV27
clone_size: NA

cdr3_aa: CASRIGGYNEQFF
cdr3_nt: TGTGCCAGCAGAATAGGGGGGTACAATGAGCAGTTCTTC
j_call: TRBJ2-1
d_call: NA
v_call: TRBV7-2
clone_size: NA

cdr3_aa: CASSLSRAGELFF
cdr3_nt: TGTGCCAGCAGTTTATCTCGAGCCGGGGAGCTGTTTTTT
j_call: TRBJ2-2
d_call: NA
v_call: TRBV27
clone_size: NA

cdr3_aa: CASGSSMETQYF
cdr3_nt: TGTGCTAGTGGTTCCAGCATGGAGACCCAGTACTTC
j_call: TRBJ2-5
d_call: NA
v_call: TRBV12-5
clone_size: NA

cdr3_aa: CASSTDREPSYEQYF
cdr3_nt: TGTGCCAGCAGTACAGACAGGGAACCCTCCTACGAGCAGTACTTC
j_call: TRBJ2-7
d_call: TRBD1
v_call: TRBV28
clone_size: NA

cdr3_aa: CASSPEGPDGLAGDNEQYF
cdr3_nt: TGTGCCAGCAGTCCCGAGGGCCCCGACGGACTAGCGGGAGACAACGAGCAGTACTTC
j_call: TRBJ2-7
d_call: TRBD2
v_call: TRBV28
clone_size: once

cdr3_aa: CSVWTQGGAFF
cdr3_nt: TGCAGCGTTTGGACCCAGGGAGGAGCTTTCTTT
j_call: TRBJ1-1
d_call: NA
v_call: TRBV29-1
clone_size: once

cdr3_aa: CASSSTGGVAYEQYF
cdr3_nt: TGTGCCAGCAGCTCTACTGGGGGGGTAGCCTACGAGCAGTACTTC
j_call: TRBJ2-7
d_call: TRBD2
v_call: TRBV13
clone_size: NA

cdr3_aa: CASNPGPGTGAYGYTF
cdr3_nt: TGTGCCAGCAACCCCGGTCCGGGGACGGGTGCCTATGGCTACACCTTC
j_call: TRBJ1-2
d_call: NA
v_call: TRBV28
clone_size: NA

cdr3_aa: CASRRYPYEQYF
cdr3_nt: TGTGCCAGCAGACGATACCCCTACGAGCAGTACTTC
j_call: TRBJ2-7
d_call: NA
v_call: TRBV6-1
clone_size: NA

cdr3_aa: CASGQGTSGNNEQFF
cdr3_nt: TGTGCCAGCGGCCAAGGGACTAGCGGCAACAATGAGCAGTTCTTC
j_call: TRBJ2-1
d_call: TRBD2
v_call: TRBV7-9
clone_size: NA

cdr3_aa: CASSLRPPEGLAGNQETQYF
cdr3_nt: TGTGCCAGCAGCTTAAGGCCCCCAGAGGGACTAGCGGGGAACCAAGAGACCCAGTACTTC
j_call: TRBJ2-5
d_call: TRBD2
v_call: TRBV7-6
clone_size: NA

cdr3_aa: CASSGFSYNEQFF
cdr3_nt: TGTGCCAGCAGCGGGTTCTCCTACAATGAGCAGTTCTTC
j_call: TRBJ2-1
d_call: NA
v_call: TRBV9
clone_size: NA

cdr3_aa: CASSLLFRDRKQETQYF
cdr3_nt: TGCGCCAGCAGCTTGCTGTTCCGGGACAGGAAACAAGAGACCCAGTACTTC
j_call: TRBJ2-5
d_call: TRBD1
v_call: TRBV5-1
clone_size: NA

cdr3_aa: CASSLTPGLVSRNEQFF
cdr3_nt: TGTGCCAGCAGCTTAACGCCGGGACTAGTGTCTCGGAATGAGCAGTTCTTC
j_call: TRBJ2-1
d_call: TRBD2
v_call: TRBV7-3
clone_size: once

cdr3_aa: CASSLWGTQPQHF
cdr3_nt: TGTGCCAGCAGTTTATGGGGTACGCAGCCCCAGCATTTT
j_call: TRBJ1-5
d_call: NA
v_call: TRBV28
clone_size: NA

cdr3_aa: CASSLLVGGTEAFF
cdr3_nt: TGTGCCAGCAGCTTGTTGGTTGGGGGCACTGAAGCTTTCTTT
j_call: TRBJ1-1
d_call: NA
v_call: TRBV5-5
clone_size: NA

cdr3_aa: CASSSPLAGGSYEQYF
cdr3_nt: TGTGCCAGCAGCTCCCCTCTAGCGGGGGGTTCCTACGAGCAGTACTTC
j_call: TRBJ2-7
d_call: TRBD2
v_call: TRBV11-2
clone_size: once

cdr3_aa: CAWSVGQIDEQYF
cdr3_nt: TGTGCCTGGAGTGTGGGACAAATTGACGAGCAGTACTTC
j_call: TRBJ2-7
d_call: NA
v_call: TRBV30
clone_size: NA

cdr3_aa: CASSYGGGNTIYF
cdr3_nt: TGTGCCAGCAGTTATGGTGGTGGAAACACCATATATTTT
j_call: TRBJ1-3
d_call: NA
v_call: TRBV28
clone_size: once

cdr3_aa: CASSQVEGSNTEAFF
cdr3_nt: TGTGCCAGCAGCCAAGTGGAGGGCTCGAACACTGAAGCTTTCTTT
j_call: TRBJ1-1
d_call: NA
v_call: TRBV4-2
clone_size: NA

cdr3_aa: CARIYRSMNTEAFF
cdr3_nt: TGTGCCAGGATCTACCGATCTATGAACACTGAAGCTTTCTTT
j_call: TRBJ1-1
d_call: NA
v_call: TRBV21-1
clone_size: few

cdr3_aa: CASSPGNKYEQYF
cdr3_nt: TGTGCCAGCAGCCCCGGGAATAAATACGAGCAGTACTTC
j_call: TRBJ2-7
d_call: NA
v_call: TRBV9
clone_size: NA

cdr3_aa: CASSPMGGMAPYEQYF
cdr3_nt: TGTGCCAGCAGCCCCATGGGCGGGATGGCTCCCTACGAGCAGTACTTC
j_call: TRBJ2-7
d_call: NA
v_call: TRBV7-2
clone_size: NA

cdr3_aa: CASSLMRAASPNNEQFF
cdr3_nt: TGCGCCAGCAGCCTCATGCGGGCGGCATCCCCTAACAATGAGCAGTTCTTC
j_call: TRBJ2-1
d_call: NA
v_call: TRBV4-1
clone_size: NA

cdr3_aa: CASSFGRTDTQYF
cdr3_nt: TGTGCCAGCAGTTTTGGGCGTACAGATACGCAGTATTTT
j_call: TRBJ2-3
d_call: NA
v_call: TRBV27
clone_size: NA

cdr3_aa: CASSEYGLAGSFEQFF
cdr3_nt: TGTGCCAGCAGTGAATATGGACTAGCGGGCTCGTTTGAGCAGTTCTTC
j_call: TRBJ2-1
d_call: TRBD2
v_call: TRBV2
clone_size: NA

cdr3_aa: CAGLPAGGNYGYTF
cdr3_nt: TGTGCCGGTCTCCCCGCGGGGGGCAACTATGGCTACACCTTC
j_call: TRBJ1-2
d_call: NA
v_call: TRBV2
clone_size: NA

cdr3_aa: CAWSVILQTEAFF
cdr3_nt: TGTGCCTGGAGTGTAATCCTGCAAACTGAAGCTTTCTTT
j_call: TRBJ1-1
d_call: NA
v_call: TRBV30
clone_size: NA